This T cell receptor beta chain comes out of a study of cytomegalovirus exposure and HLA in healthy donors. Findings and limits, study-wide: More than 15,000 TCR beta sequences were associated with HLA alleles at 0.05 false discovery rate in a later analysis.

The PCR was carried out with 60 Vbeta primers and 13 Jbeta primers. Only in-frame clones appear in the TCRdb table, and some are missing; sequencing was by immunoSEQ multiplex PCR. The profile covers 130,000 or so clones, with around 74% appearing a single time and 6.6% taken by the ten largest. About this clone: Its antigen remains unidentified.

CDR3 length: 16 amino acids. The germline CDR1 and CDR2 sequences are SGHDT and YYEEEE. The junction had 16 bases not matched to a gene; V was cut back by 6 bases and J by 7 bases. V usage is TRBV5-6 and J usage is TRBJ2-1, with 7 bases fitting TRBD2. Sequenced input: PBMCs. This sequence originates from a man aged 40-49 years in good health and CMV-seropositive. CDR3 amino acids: CASTPLREEGPNEQFF. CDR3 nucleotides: TGTGCCAGCACCCCCCTCCGGGAGGAGGGCCCAAATGAGCAGTTCTTC.